This is a list of T cell receptor beta chains from one sample in a study of blood T cell repertoires in COVID-19. Only in-frame clones appear in the TCRdb table, and some are missing; sequencing was by immunoSEQ multiplex PCR. This table has 150,000 to 200,000 clones, more than 75% appearing once. Material for sequencing was peripheral blood. These receptors were taken from a man in his forties with active or convalescent COVID-19. Each CDR3 is given with its conserved first and last residue. Each record gives: J gene, D gene, V gene, clone size, CDR3 DNA, CDR3 protein. A D gene is named only where the DNA matches it firmly. A row's size may be missing; if present it is once, few, many or a size class.

J: TRBJ1-5; D: NA; V: TRBV18; size: NA; DNA: TGTGCCAGCTCACCACCGTTTGGACAGAGCGCTGCGATGGGTCAGCCCCAGCATTTT; CDR3: CASSPPFGQSAAMGQPQHF
J: TRBJ2-5; D: NA; V: TRBV19; size: NA; DNA: TGTGCCAGTAACTTCCCGGGAGAGGGCCAGGAGACCCAGTACTTC; CDR3: CASNFPGEGQETQYF
J: TRBJ2-5; D: NA; V: TRBV6-5; size: NA; DNA: TGTGCCTGCAGCCTCCAGGGTGCGAAGACCCAGTACTTC; CDR3: CACSLQGAKTQYF
J: TRBJ1-2; D: NA; V: TRBV7-2; size: NA; DNA: TGTGCCAGCAGCCCCGAGATAGGGGGTCTGACTAACTATGGCTACACCTTC; CDR3: CASSPEIGGLTNYGYTF
J: TRBJ1-2; D: NA; V: TRBV30; size: once; DNA: TGTGCCTGGAGTCAACTGTCAGGCTCTGGCTACACCTTC; CDR3: CAWSQLSGSGYTF
J: TRBJ2-5; D: NA; V: TRBV7-8; size: NA; DNA: TGTGCCAGCAGCCCTGACACGGCGAAGACCCAGTACTTC; CDR3: CASSPDTAKTQYF
J: TRBJ1-5; D: TRBD1; V: TRBV28; size: once; DNA: TGTGCCAGCAGTTCGTCCCGGGACAGGCTCAATCAGCCCCAGCATTTT; CDR3: CASSSSRDRLNQPQHF
J: TRBJ1-2; D: TRBD1; V: TRBV28; size: NA; DNA: TGTGCCAGCAGCAGGGGGTATGGCTACACCTTC; CDR3: CASSRGYGYTF
J: TRBJ2-7; D: TRBD1; V: TRBV6-5; size: few; DNA: TGTGCCAGCAGCAGACAGACAGGGACCTACGAGCAGTACTTC; CDR3: CASSRQTGTYEQYF
J: TRBJ2-2; D: NA; V: TRBV5-1; size: NA; DNA: TGCGCCAGCAGCAAGGGACAGAACACCGGGGAGCTGTTTTTT; CDR3: CASSKGQNTGELFF
J: TRBJ2-2; D: NA; V: TRBV7-9; size: NA; DNA: TGTGCCAGCAGCTTATCGGGTAGGAACCTCGCCGGGGAGCTGTTTTTT; CDR3: CASSLSGRNLAGELFF
J: TRBJ1-1; D: TRBD1; V: TRBV19; size: NA; DNA: TGTGCCAGTACCTTGGACAGGGGAAACACTGAAGCTTTCTTT; CDR3: CASTLDRGNTEAFF
J: TRBJ1-1; D: NA; V: TRBV7-9; size: NA; DNA: TGTGCCAGCAGCTTATTGAGAAAACCGAACACTGAAGCTTTCTTT; CDR3: CASSLLRKPNTEAFF
J: TRBJ2-2; D: NA; V: TRBV5-1; size: once; DNA: TGCGCCAGCAGCAATACAAACCCCACCGGGGAGCTGTTTTTT; CDR3: CASSNTNPTGELFF
J: TRBJ2-7; D: NA; V: TRBV12-3/TRBV12-4; size: NA; DNA: TGTGCCAGCAGATCGACAGGATCCTACGAGCAGTACTTC; CDR3: CASRSTGSYEQYF
J: TRBJ2-5; D: NA; V: TRBV5-1; size: NA; DNA: TGCGCCAGCAGCTTGGAGTCAGGAGGGGAGACCCAGTACTTC; CDR3: CASSLESGGETQYF
J: TRBJ2-3; D: NA; V: TRBV6-4; size: once; DNA: TGTGCCAGCAGTGACGGGTTGGACTACAGCATTGGAGATACGCAGTATTTT; CDR3: CASSDGLDYSIGDTQYF
J: TRBJ1-3; D: TRBD1; V: TRBV5-8; size: NA; DNA: TGTGCCAGCAGCTTCCAACAGGGGGACACCATATATTTT; CDR3: CASSFQQGDTIYF
J: TRBJ1-2; D: TRBD1; V: TRBV2; size: NA; DNA: TGTGCCAGCAGTGACCGGACAGGGGGCTATGGCTACACCTTC; CDR3: CASSDRTGGYGYTF
J: TRBJ2-1; D: TRBD2; V: TRBV27; size: NA; DNA: TGTGCCAGCAGTTCGACTAGCGGGAGGGGGGGGCAGTTCTTC; CDR3: CASSSTSGRGGQFF
J: TRBJ1-5; D: NA; V: TRBV6-5; size: NA; DNA: TGTGCCAGCAGCTCTTCAGGGAGGAATCAGCCCCAGCATTTT; CDR3: CASSSSGRNQPQHF
J: TRBJ2-2; D: TRBD1; V: TRBV19; size: NA; DNA: TGTGCCAGTAGTATAACAGGGGGCACCGGGGAGCTGTTTTTT; CDR3: CASSITGGTGELFF
J: TRBJ2-5; D: TRBD2; V: TRBV3-1/TRBV3-2; size: NA; DNA: TGTGCCAGCAGCCAACGGTCCCTAGCGGGACACCAAGAGACCCAGTACTTC; CDR3: CASSQRSLAGHQETQYF
J: TRBJ2-5; D: NA; V: TRBV27; size: NA; DNA: TGTGCCAGTGGGGGCAGCCGACCTCAAGAGACCCAGTACTTC; CDR3: CASGGSRPQETQYF